Listed below are T cell receptor beta chains from one sample, sequenced in a study of shared clonotypes between healthy human individuals. Only in-frame clones appear in the TCRdb table, and some are missing; sequencing was by immunoSEQ multiplex PCR. The table has hundreds of thousands of clones, about 74% seen once; the top ten hold approximately 1.8%. Sequences were obtained from memory CD4+ T cells sorted from blood. The receptors stem from a woman aged 25 to 39 in good health. Each CDR3 is given with its conserved first and last residue. D genes are given only for firm matches. Not every row has a clone size; where given, it reads once, few, many or a size class.

v_call: TRBV5-1
d_call: TRBD1
clone_size: few
j_call: TRBJ2-7
cdr3_aa: CASSYLLGQGAEQYF
cdr3_nt: TGCGCCAGCAGCTACCTCCTGGGACAGGGGGCCGAGCAGTACTTC

v_call: TRBV19
d_call: NA
clone_size: NA
j_call: TRBJ2-7
cdr3_aa: CASSSGYEQYF
cdr3_nt: TGTGCCAGTAGTTCCGGGTACGAGCAGTACTTC

v_call: TRBV2
d_call: NA
clone_size: NA
j_call: TRBJ2-1
cdr3_aa: CASSEVSFRELGFNEQFF
cdr3_nt: TGTGCCAGCAGTGAAGTGTCGTTCCGGGAACTTGGTTTCAATGAGCAGTTCTTC

v_call: TRBV27
d_call: NA
clone_size: once
j_call: TRBJ2-6
cdr3_aa: CASSSTSGANVLTF
cdr3_nt: TGTGCCAGCAGTTCTACCTCTGGGGCCAACGTCCTGACTTTC

v_call: TRBV10-2
d_call: NA
clone_size: NA
j_call: TRBJ1-4
cdr3_aa: CATRPSWGRTNEKLFF
cdr3_nt: TGCGCCACCCGCCCGAGTTGGGGGCGAACTAATGAAAAACTGTTTTTT

v_call: TRBV18
d_call: NA
clone_size: NA
j_call: TRBJ2-5
cdr3_aa: CASSPTTGQETQYF
cdr3_nt: TGTGCCAGCTCACCTACGACAGGCCAAGAGACCCAGTACTTC

v_call: TRBV27
d_call: TRBD2
clone_size: NA
j_call: TRBJ2-1
cdr3_aa: CASSLLSSGRGDEQFF
cdr3_nt: TGTGCCAGCAGTTTACTCTCCAGCGGGAGAGGAGATGAGCAGTTCTTC

v_call: TRBV4-1
d_call: TRBD1
clone_size: NA
j_call: TRBJ2-5
cdr3_aa: CASSQGEYRGRGETQYF
cdr3_nt: TGCGCCAGCAGCCAAGGAGAATACAGGGGGCGCGGAGAGACCCAGTACTTC

v_call: TRBV6-5
d_call: NA
clone_size: NA
j_call: TRBJ1-4
cdr3_aa: CASTATWGNEKLFF
cdr3_nt: TGTGCCAGCACCGCTACATGGGGTAATGAAAAACTGTTTTTT

v_call: TRBV6-6
d_call: TRBD1
clone_size: NA
j_call: TRBJ1-1
cdr3_aa: CASSYGDRNTEAFF
cdr3_nt: TGTGCCAGCAGTTACGGGGACAGGAACACTGAAGCTTTCTTT